This TCR beta chain derives from a study of response to subunit inactivated influenza vaccine (dated by TCRdb to 2016 to 2019). About the investigation overall: To follow how T cells responded to a trivalent subunit inactivated influenza vaccine, the researchers relied on deep quantitative profiling of the T cell receptor repertoire.

The library was built by means of RT-PCR. Sequencing took place on an Illumina HiSeq 2500. TCRdb reprocessed the public reads (quality trimming at Q25 with fastp, clone calling with MiXCR) and kept in-frame beta chains. Every CDR3 protein is listed once, alongside the most common genes and DNA of its rows. The sample yields around 490,000 distinct CDR3 sequences; approximately 7.1% were counted once. The ten largest clones represent 13% of the sample. V lost 4 bases and J lost 1 base; the stretch between them is 13 bases long. The CDR3 numbers 15 residues from cysteine through phenylalanine. Solely the CDR3 DNA is kept, with 45 bases framed from the first base. CDR1 LGHDT and CDR2 YNNKEL were looked up in the germline V gene (reference sequence). This clonotype has just a few counts. Its antigen is not yet known. Nothing much larger sits one base from this clone, and base qualities are not available.

Study-level results and caveats: The authors suggested that each seasonal influenza vaccination may recruit only a limited number of new T cells.

The chain is made from TRBV3-1 and TRBJ2-5; the D segment could be TRBD1, given 5 matching bases. The source of this sequence is a man between 50 and 75 years old who received an inactivated influenza vaccine. Donor details come from another sample of the same person, matched by shared clones. The sample in question was PBMCs from blood, obtained less than 30 months after vaccination. The nucleotide sequence reads TGTGCCAGCAGCCCCCAGATACAGGTCCAAGAGACCCAGTACTTC. Translated, this is CASSPQIQVQETQYF.